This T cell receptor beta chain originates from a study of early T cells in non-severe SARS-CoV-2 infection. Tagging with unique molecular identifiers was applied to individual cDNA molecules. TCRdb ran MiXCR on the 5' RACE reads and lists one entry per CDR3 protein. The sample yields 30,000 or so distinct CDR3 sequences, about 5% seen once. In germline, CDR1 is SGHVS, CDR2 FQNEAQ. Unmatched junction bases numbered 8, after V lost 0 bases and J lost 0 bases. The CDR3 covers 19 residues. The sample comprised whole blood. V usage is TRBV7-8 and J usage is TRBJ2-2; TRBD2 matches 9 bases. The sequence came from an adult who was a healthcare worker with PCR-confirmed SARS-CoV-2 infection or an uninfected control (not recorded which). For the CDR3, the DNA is TGTGCCAGCAGCTTAGCGCGTCTAGCGGGGATCTCGAACACCGGGGAGCTGTTTTTT. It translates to CASSLARLAGISNTGELFF.